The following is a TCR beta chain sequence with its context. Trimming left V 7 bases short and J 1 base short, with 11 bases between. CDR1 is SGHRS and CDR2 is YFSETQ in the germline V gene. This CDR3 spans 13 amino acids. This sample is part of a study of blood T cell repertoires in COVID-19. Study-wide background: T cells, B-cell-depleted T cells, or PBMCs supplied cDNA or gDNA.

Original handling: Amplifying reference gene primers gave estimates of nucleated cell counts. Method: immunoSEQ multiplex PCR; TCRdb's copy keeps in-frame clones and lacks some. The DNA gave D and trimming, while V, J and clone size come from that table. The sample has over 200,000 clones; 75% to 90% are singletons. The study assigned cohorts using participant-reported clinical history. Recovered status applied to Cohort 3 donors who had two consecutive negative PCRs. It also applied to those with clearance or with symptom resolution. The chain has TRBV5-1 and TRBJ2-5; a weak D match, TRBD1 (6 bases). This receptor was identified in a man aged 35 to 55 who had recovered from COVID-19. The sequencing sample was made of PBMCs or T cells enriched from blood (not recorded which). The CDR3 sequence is CASDTGTQETQYF. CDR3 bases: TGCGCCAGCGACACAGGGACCCAAGAGACCCAGTACTTC.